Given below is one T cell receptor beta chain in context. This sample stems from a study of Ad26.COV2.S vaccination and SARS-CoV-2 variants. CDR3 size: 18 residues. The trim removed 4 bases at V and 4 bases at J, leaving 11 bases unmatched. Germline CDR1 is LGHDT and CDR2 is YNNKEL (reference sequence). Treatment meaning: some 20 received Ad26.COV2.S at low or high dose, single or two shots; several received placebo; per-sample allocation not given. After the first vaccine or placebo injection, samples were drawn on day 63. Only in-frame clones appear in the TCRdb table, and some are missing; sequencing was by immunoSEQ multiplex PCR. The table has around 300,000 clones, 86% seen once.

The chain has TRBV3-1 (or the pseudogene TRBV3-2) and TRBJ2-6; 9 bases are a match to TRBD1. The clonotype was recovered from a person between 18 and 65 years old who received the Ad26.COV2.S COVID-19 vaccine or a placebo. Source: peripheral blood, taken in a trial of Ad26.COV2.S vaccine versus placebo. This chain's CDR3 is CASSPTGGLRKGANVLTF. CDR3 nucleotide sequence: TGTGCCAGCAGCCCAACAGGGGGCTTGAGGAAAGGGGCCAACGTCCTGACTTTC.